This record concerns one TCR beta chain sequence. Primers: 60 Vbeta forward and 13 Jbeta reverse. Assay used: immunoSEQ multiplex PCR; TCRdb lists only in-frame clones, some missing. In the table there are 90,000 to 100,000 clones, approximately 83% of which are singletons. The sample belongs to a study of cytomegalovirus exposure and HLA in healthy donors. Germline-derived CDR1 and CDR2 are MGHDK and SYGVNS. The length of the CDR3 is 15 residues. Trimming took off 3 bases at V and 2 bases at J, with 11 bases between the two ends. The chain employs TRBV25-1 and TRBJ2-1; D possibly corresponds to TRBD2 (6 bases). Sequenced: PBMCs. The sequence came from a man aged 45-65 years in good health and CMV-seronegative. The CDR3: CASSETSPPYNEQFF. CDR3 nucleotide sequence: TGTGCCAGCAGTGAGACTAGTCCCCCCTACAATGAGCAGTTCTTC.